Given below is one T cell receptor (beta chain) in context. This clonotype turned up a few times. Its target antigen remains unknown. Qualities for individual bases were not recorded, and no much larger clone is one base off. Read against the paper, the sample's treatment or condition label means: live attenuated yellow fever vaccine strain. PBMCs were isolated from peripheral blood using a standard Ficoll-Paque protocol. Dynabeads CD4 and CD8 positive selection kits were used to isolate the CD4 and CD8 T-cell fractions. TriZol was used to extract RNA from bulk PBMCs, from CD4 and CD8 fractions, and from dextramer-positive and dextramer-negative fractions. For sequencing, an Illumina NovaSeq 6000 was employed. TCR cDNA was made using 5'RACE template switching, a step that added a universal primer site and unique molecular identifiers. Priming for cDNA synthesis came from both the TCR alpha and TCR beta constant segments. Two PCR steps were used to amplify libraries, with sample barcodes and sequencing adapters being added in the second step. Libraries were sequenced on Illumina HiSeq 2500 (2x100 bp) or NovaSeq (2x150 bp). In the original analysis: MIGEC handled demultiplexing of reads and collapsing into UMI consensus sequences, while MiXCR performed V(D)J alignment. Vaccine-responding clonotypes were defined with edgeR using replicate PBMC samples, requiring FDR below 0.01 and a log2 fold change above 5 up to day 15. Bulk clonotypes were assigned CD4 or CD8 identity according to which sequenced CD4 or CD8 repertoire held them at higher abundance. In-frame beta chains were kept once TCRdb had trimmed the public reads at Q25 with fastp and called clones with MiXCR. Merged by CDR3 protein, the rows form single entries marked with the most common genes and DNA. These V and J calls derive from TCRdb rather than the authors' analysis. The table for this sample lists more than 300,000 distinct CDR3 sequences; around 10% of them were counted only once. In total, the top ten clones hold 2.5% to 4% of the sample.

From its cysteine to its phenylalanine, the CDR3 spans 16 amino acids. Just CDR3 DNA is preserved here, 48 bases in frame from base 1. V is pruned by 1 base and J by 8 bases, leaving 8 bases of the junction without a gene match. These data come from a study of T cells after yellow fever vaccination (dated by TCRdb to about 2019). Study-level background: The SMART-Seq v4 Ultra Low Input RNA kit was used to prepare libraries from fractions with low cell numbers. Bulk PBMC replicates and cell subsets were isolated from blood drawn at multiple timepoints before and after both primary and secondary immunization. Two healthy male donors made up the cohort, one aged 18 to 30 years and the other aged 30 to 40 years. Bulk TCR alpha and beta repertoires were sequenced longitudinally to track T-cell clones before and after primary and booster YFV17D yellow fever vaccination. General findings and caveats noted by the study authors: FACS-sorted repertoires could contain abundant contaminating clonotypes from the bulk population, so computational filtering was required. A small share of clonotypes was detected in both CD4 and CD8 compartments, with the overlap likely arising from convergent recombination. Most clones expanded after primary vaccination (almost 98% of CD4 and 88% of CD8) were re-detected after the booster, suggesting that broad memory maintenance occurred. Because only two donors were included in the study, the extent to which the findings can be generalized is limited. Compared with the primary T-cell response, the secondary T-cell response was faster but weaker, reaching its peak on day 5 rather than on day 15.

Sequenced here: CD4+ T cells sorted from PBMCs, sampled 45 days after the yellow fever booster vaccination. The receptor chain draws on TRBV12-3 or TRBV12-4 and TRBJ2-2, with TRBD2 matching 9 junction bases. The receptor comes from a man aged 18 to 29 who received the YFV17D yellow fever vaccine. CDR3 reads: CASSLGGLAPSGELFF. The nucleotides read TGTGCCAGCAGTTTAGGAGGACTAGCGCCCTCGGGGGAGCTGTTTTTT.